This entry is about one T cell receptor beta chain. This sample is part of a study of shared T cell receptors in the human thymus. Trimming pared 5 bases from V and 7 bases from J, leaving 15 bases between. The CDR3 is 14 amino acids. Germline lookup yields CDR1 LNHNV and CDR2 YYDKDF (reference sequence). TCRdb's copy holds only in-frame clones and misses some; the assay was immunoSEQ multiplex PCR. The profile shows hundreds of thousands of clones, 70% to 90% of them singletons. The data were also submitted as part of a second study, on human thymus T cells. That work contributes: Donation was from healthy Finnish infants who were having corrective surgery that addressed congenital heart defects. In corrective heart surgery, resections were taken, and these provided the thymus tissue. Biased V and J segment usage appeared in thymus and peripheral blood. Thymic TCR repertoires of unrelated people reportedly overlapped highly.

The chain recombines TRBV15 with TRBJ1-5, with D tentatively TRBD1 (6 bases). Material: thymocytes. The sequence was obtained from a boy younger than two with a congenital heart defect. The CDR3 protein is CATSRNRVEQPQHF. The CDR3, as DNA: TGTGCCACCAGCCGAAACAGGGTTGAGCAGCCCCAGCATTTT. The full variable domain, with the rest looked up from reference TRBV15 and TRBJ1-5, is DAMVIQNPRYQVTQFGKPVTLSCSQTLNHNVMYWYQQKSSQAPKLLFHYYDKDFNNEADTPDNFQSRRPNTSFCFLDIRSPGLGDTAMYLCATSRNRVEQPQHFGDGTRLSIL.